The 29 T cell receptor beta chains reported below all come from one sample, sequenced in a study of blood T cell repertoires in COVID-19. Sequenced by immunoSEQ multiplex PCR; TCRdb stores in-frame clones only, minus some. The data hold about 250,000 clones, with about four fifths observed a single time. Sequenced material: PBMCs or T cells enriched from blood (not recorded which). The origin of the receptors is a man aged 35-49 years who had been exposed to COVID-19.

This clone was counted between two and nine times. The CDR3 reads CASSVVDRGTPSGNTIYF. CDR3 in DNA: TGTGCCAGCAGCGTAGTGGACAGGGGGACCCCATCTGGAAACACCATATATTTT. The rearrangement links TRBV9 to TRBJ1-3; TRBD1 aligns across 10 bases. The length of the CDR3 is 18 residues. V gave up 0 bases and J gave up 1 base; unmatched junction bases: 7. Germline CDR1 and CDR2: SGDLS and YYNGEE.

There are a few counts of this clone. The J gene is TRBJ2-3, the V gene TRBV11-2; 9 bases map to TRBD2. The V gene end was trimmed by 5 bases and the J gene end by 14 bases; junction bases not matched to a gene: 11. The CDR3 length is 13 residues. CDR1 and CDR2 from the germline V gene are SGHAT and FQNNGV. DNA for the CDR3: TGTGCCAGCAGCCAGGGGAGAAGACTAGCGGCGTATTTT. It yields the protein CASSQGRRLAAYF.

V and J are TRBV5-1 and TRBJ2-2; 10 bases fit TRBD2. Trimming cost V 3 bases and J 3 bases; bases outside gene matches: 2. Germline values: CDR1 SGHRS, CDR2 YFSETQ. This CDR3 is 15 amino acids long. The CDR3 loop reads CASSSGLADTGELFF. Here the CDR3 DNA reads TGCGCCAGCAGCTCCGGACTAGCGGACACCGGGGAGCTGTTTTTT.

The V call is TRBV2, the J call TRBJ1-4, with D possibly being TRBD1 (5 bases). Germline V lookup: CDR1 SNHLY, CDR2 FYNNEI. With 6 bases removed from V and 6 bases from J, the gap between germline ends came to 14 bases. The CDR3 is 14 amino acids. CDR3 sequence (DNA): TGTGCCAGCAGCGTCGACAGTCTATATGAAAAACTGTTTTTT. This translates into CASSVDSLYEKLFF.

The J gene is TRBJ1-3, the V gene TRBV5-1, with D tentatively TRBD1 (5 bases). In germline, CDR1 is SGHRS, CDR2 YFSETQ. V lost 0 bases, J lost 2 bases, and 15 bases lay in between. CDR3 length: 17 residues. The CDR3 sequence: CASSLGQNLVTGNTIYF. The CDR3 coding sequence is TGCGCCAGCAGCTTGGGACAGAACCTCGTAACTGGAAACACCATATATTTT.

This chain connects TRBV9 to TRBJ1-2; tentatively, D is TRBD1 (6 bases). Trimming pared 0 bases from V and 5 bases from J, leaving 11 bases between. The CDR3 is 14 amino acids. The V gene's germline CDR1 is SGDLS and CDR2 YYNGEE. The CDR3 DNA is TGTGCCAGCAGCGTAGGGGACACGATATATGGCTACACCTTC. This gives the protein CASSVGDTIYGYTF.

This clone was found a few times. The V call is TRBV12-3 or TRBV12-4, the J call TRBJ1-2; D uncertain. The V end was cut by 7 bases, the J end by 5 bases, with 14 bases between. This CDR3 region has 13 residues. The CDR3 coding sequence is TGTGCCAGCACCTTAATTCGAGGGTATGGCTACACCTTC. Amino acids: CASTLIRGYGYTF.

The rearrangement links TRBV30 to TRBJ2-1, with a possible D match to TRBD2 (5 bases). The V gene's germline CDR1 is GTSNPN and CDR2 SVGIG (reference sequence). The CDR3 loop spans 14 amino acids. Trimming removed 2 bases from V and 4 bases from J, with 12 bases in between. The DNA of the CDR3 is TGTGCCTGGAGTAGCGGATTAGCATACAATGAGCAGTTCTTC. It codes for CAWSSGLAYNEQFF.

This clone occurred once. The rearrangement uses TRBV23-1 and TRBJ2-7, with a tentative D call TRBD2 (6 bases). TRBV23-1 is assigned to the ORF class and has an uncertain function. The CDR3 extends over 14 amino acids. Trimming pared 0 bases from V and 0 bases from J, leaving 6 bases between. The CDR3 here is CASSQSGGSYEQYF. CDR3 DNA: TGCGCCAGCAGTCAATCCGGGGGCTCCTACGAGCAGTACTTC.

The V call is TRBV7-3, the J call TRBJ2-7, with 10 bases that match TRBD1. The V segment lost 4 bases and the J segment 4 bases; nucleotides outside the gene matches: 7. CDR3 length equals 15 residues. The V gene's germline CDR1 is SGHTA and CDR2 FQGTGA. CDR3 sequence reads: CASSSAGTGEYEQYF. CDR3 nucleotides: TGTGCCAGCAGCTCCGCCGGGACAGGGGAGTACGAGCAGTACTTC.

This clone appeared a single time. The gene calls are TRBV5-6 and TRBJ1-2, with TRBD1 identical over 7 bases. The CDR3 consists of 13 residues. CDR1 and CDR2 (germline): SGHDT, YYEEEE. Trimming took 2 bases from V and 3 from J; bases not matched to a gene: 1. CDR3 sequence reads: CASSFGTDYGYTF. The CDR3 nucleotides are TGTGCCAGCAGCTTTGGGACAGACTATGGCTACACCTTC.

V gene TRBV24-1 combines with J gene TRBJ2-3; 7 positions agree with TRBD2. The CDR3 spans 14 residues. Germline CDR1 and CDR2: KGHDR and SFDVKD. V was clipped by 4 bases and J by 1 base; unmatched bases: 1. CDR3 sequence: CATSEGLRTDTQYF. CDR3 sequence (DNA): TGTGCCACCAGTGAGGGACTACGCACAGATACGCAGTATTTT.

V usage is TRBV10-1 and J usage is TRBJ2-7; D uncertain. Trimming pared 2 bases from V and 2 bases from J, leaving 10 bases between. This CDR3 spans 14 amino acids. Germline loops: CDR1 WNHNN, CDR2 SYGVQD (reference sequence). The CDR3 loop is CASSEGQAPYEQYF. The DNA for the CDR3 is TGCGCCAGCAGTGAGGGGCAAGCCCCCTACGAGCAGTACTTC.

This clone is a singleton in its sample. The V gene is TRBV7-8, the J gene TRBJ2-5; D remains unclear. Trimming removed 6 bases at V and 4 bases at J, with 12 bases between. Germline-derived CDR1 and CDR2 are SGHVS and FQNEAQ. CDR3 size: 13 residues. The CDR3 region is CASSVRRGETQYF. CDR3 coding DNA: TGTGCCAGCAGTGTACGGAGAGGAGAGACCCAGTACTTC.

The chain recombines TRBV30 with TRBJ1-4; D perhaps matches TRBD1 (5 bases). Per germline, CDR1 GTSNPN and CDR2 SVGIG (reference sequence). The CDR3 covers 14 residues. Trimming cost V 2 bases and J 3 bases, with 10 bases left between them. The CDR3 spells CAWSYWGANEKLFF. CDR3 DNA sequence: TGTGCCTGGAGTTATTGGGGGGCTAATGAAAAACTGTTTTTT.

The chain joins TRBV7-9 to TRBJ2-3; 7 nucleotides agree with TRBD1. The CDR3 is made up of 19 amino acids. The V gene end was trimmed by 0 bases and the J gene end by 1 base; junction bases not matched to a gene: 13. Germline values: CDR1 SEHNR, CDR2 FQNEAQ (reference sequence). The DNA for the CDR3 is TGTGCCAGCAGCTTAGCGCTTCAGCTCAGGACAGGAGGCACAGATACGCAGTATTTT. This translates into CASSLALQLRTGGTDTQYF.

This clone was observed a few times. The CDR3 protein is CASMGQLNTEAFF. As DNA, the CDR3 is TGTGCCAGCATGGGACAGCTGAACACTGAAGCTTTCTTT. The chain combines TRBV18 with TRBJ1-1; 7 bases are shared with TRBD1. This CDR3 contains 13 residues. V lost 8 bases, J lost 0 bases, and 3 bases stayed unmatched. The germline V gene encodes CDR1 KGHSH and CDR2 LQKENI.

This chain links TRBV15 with TRBJ2-7; 7 nucleotides line up with TRBD2. Trimming cost V 3 bases and J 1 base; bases outside gene matches: 9. The CDR3 is 16 residues long. The germline V gene encodes CDR1 LNHNV and CDR2 YYDKDF (reference sequence). CDR3 nucleotide sequence: TGTGCCACCAGCAGGTGGGCTAGCGGAGGTTCCTACGAGCAGTACTTC. Translated, it gives CATSRWASGGSYEQYF.

The chain carries TRBV10-3 and TRBJ1-1, with 7 bases that match TRBD1. The CDR3 is made up of 16 amino acids. After removal of 5 bases from V and 6 bases from J, the junction contained 15 bases not matched to a gene. Germline V lookup: CDR1 ENHRY, CDR2 SYGVKD. The CDR3 sequence is CAISRGTEGKFAEAFF. CDR3 nucleotide sequence: TGTGCCATCAGTCGCGGGACAGAAGGTAAATTCGCTGAAGCTTTCTTT.

Details on this clone: A read error may account for a junction end that differs from germline. The rearrangement uses TRBV3-1 (or the pseudogene TRBV3-2) and TRBJ2-4; perhaps TRBD2 as D (6 bases). In germline, CDR1 is LGHDT, CDR2 YNNKEL (reference sequence). The CDR3 has 14 residues. This CDR3 reads CAGSQAGAKNIQYF. CDR3 nucleotides: TGTGCCGGCAGCCAAGCGGGAGCCAAAAACATTCAGTACTTC.

This rearrangement joins TRBV7-8 to TRBJ1-1, with TRBD1 identical over 8 bases. The J segment lost 4 bases and the V segment lost 6 bases, leaving 13 bases of the junction unmatched. The CDR3 has 16 residues. Germline lookup yields CDR1 SGHVS and CDR2 FQNEAQ. The CDR3 DNA is TGTGCCAGCAGGGTACGGGCAGGGGGCGCGGGCACTGAAGCTTTCTTT. Residues: CASRVRAGGAGTEAFF.

This sequence joins TRBV9 and TRBJ2-3; maybe TRBD2 (6 bases). Germline values: CDR1 SGDLS, CDR2 YYNGEE. The CDR3 covers 15 residues. Trimming removed 0 bases from V and 5 bases from J, with 13 bases in between. The CDR3 loop is CASSVGASDGDTQYF. The CDR3 nucleotides read TGTGCCAGCAGCGTAGGCGCTAGCGATGGAGATACGCAGTATTTT. Full variable domain (outside the CDR3, taken from reference TRBV9 and TRBJ2-3): DSGVTQTPKHLITATGQRVTLRCSPRSGDLSVYWYQQSLDQGLQFLIQYYNGEERAKGNILERFSAQQFPDLHSELNLSSLELGDSALYFCASSVGASDGDTQYFGPGTRLTVL.

This chain links TRBV27 with TRBJ2-4, with 8 bases fitting TRBD2. The germline V gene encodes CDR1 MNHEY and CDR2 SMNVEV (reference sequence). The CDR3 consists of 16 residues. V shed 8 bases and J 2 bases; nucleotides not matched to a gene: 11. The CDR3 DNA reads as TGTGCCAGCTATTCTACTAGCGGAACAACCAAAAACATTCAGTACTTC. This codes for CASYSTSGTTKNIQYF.

The genes are TRBV2 and TRBJ2-7; tentatively, D is TRBD1 (6 bases). Trimming took off 4 bases at V and 1 base at J, with 11 bases between the two ends. The CDR3 contains 14 residues. CDR1 is SNHLY and CDR2 is FYNNEI in the germline V gene. The CDR3 sequence: CASSGAGVSYEQYF. The CDR3 DNA is TGTGCCAGCAGTGGGGCAGGGGTTTCCTACGAGCAGTACTTC.

The genes are TRBV3-1 (or the pseudogene TRBV3-2) and TRBJ2-1; 9 bases agree with TRBD1. In germline, CDR1 is LGHDT, CDR2 YNNKEL (reference sequence). The ends lost 4 bases at V and 4 bases at J; junction bases unmatched: 5. The CDR3 runs to 15 residues. CDR3 sequence (DNA): TGTGCCAGCAGCCGGGGACAGGGAACTTACAATGAGCAGTTCTTC. Translation gives CASSRGQGTYNEQFF.

V is TRBV5-4 and J is TRBJ1-2; D is possibly TRBD1 (5 bases). The CDR3 consists of 12 residues. Between the trimmed V and J ends, which lost 4 bases and 7 bases, there was a span of 11 bases. Germline V gene data show CDR1 as SGHNT and CDR2 as YYREEE (reference sequence). In nucleotides, the CDR3 is TGTGCCAGCAGCCCAGGGTACGCTGGCTACACCTTC. Translated, it gives CASSPGYAGYTF.

This clone appeared once. This chain links TRBV6-4 with TRBJ2-3, with 10 bases identical to TRBD2. This CDR3 has 14 amino acids. V dropped 6 bases and J dropped 7; count of bases not matched to a gene: 7. Germline values: CDR1 MRHNA, CDR2 SNTAGT. DNA of the CDR3: TGTGCCAGCAGCCTGGCTAGCGGGAGTTATACGCAGTATTTT. It specifies CASSLASGSYTQYF.

This chain links TRBV30 with TRBJ1-5; D remains unclear. CDR3 length: 13 amino acids. Trimming took off 5 bases at V and 5 bases at J, with 13 bases between the two ends. The V gene's germline CDR1 is GTSNPN and CDR2 SVGIG (reference sequence). CDR3 in amino acids: CAWGLGEDQPQHF. In DNA, the CDR3 is TGTGCCTGGGGACTCGGGGAGGATCAGCCCCAGCATTTT.

The V gene is TRBV7-9, the J gene TRBJ2-3; D is possibly TRBD2 (8 bases). With 4 bases removed from V and 11 bases from J, the gap between germline ends came to 13 bases. Germline V CDR1 and CDR2: SEHNR, FQNEAQ (reference sequence). CDR3 length equals 12 residues. The CDR3 loop reads CASSYSGTEQYF. The CDR3 DNA reads TGTGCCAGCAGCTATAGCGGGACAGAGCAGTATTTT.